This T cell receptor (beta chain) was sequenced in a study of blood T cell repertoires in COVID-19. Study-level background: Sites across the United States, Italy and Spain contributed samples from acute and convalescent COVID-19. In each case, the material was cDNA or gDNA derived from T cells, B-cell-depleted T cells, or PBMCs.

Original analysis: Estimates of nucleated cell counts were drawn from the amplification of reference gene primers. Libraries were prepared by immunoSEQ multiplex PCR; TCRdb keeps only in-frame clonotypes and omits some of them. The D gene and trimming were derived from the DNA, and the V and J assignments and clone size from that table. The table records approximately 260,000 clones, roughly four fifths of them present only once. J gave up 5 bases and V 5 bases, and 3 bases lay outside the gene matches. Germline values: CDR1 MNHEY, CDR2 SVGEGT. This CDR3 is built from 16 residues. The sequenced sample consisted of peripheral blood. This sequence joins TRBV6-2 or TRBV6-3 and TRBJ2-2; 15 bases fit TRBD2. This receptor was obtained from an older woman with active or convalescent COVID-19. The CDR3 DNA is TGTGCCAGCAGTCTCGGACTAGCGGGGGGGACCGGGGAGCTGTTTTTT. The encoded protein is CASSLGLAGGTGELFF.